The clone carrying this T cell receptor beta chain was detected ten times or more. Antigen: not known. A universal primer site was incorporated via template switching, and the cDNA contained unique molecular identifiers. TCRdb itself ran the 5' RACE reads through MiXCR, one entry per CDR3 protein. This sample yields over 250,000 distinct CDR3 sequences, of which more than 8% are seen a single time; under 7.5% belongs to the top ten. The record originates from a study of identical twins. Points from the study as a whole: Beta out-of-frame twin sharing showed a weaker excess.

The CDR3 is 16 residues long. From germline, CDR1 is SGHTA and CDR2 FQGNSA. The V and J ends lost 1 base and 3 bases respectively, with 14 bases between them. These data are also associated with another study on yellow fever vaccine responses in identical twins.

The sequenced material came from CD8+ T cells sorted from blood. The receptor was isolated from a woman in her late teens or twenties in good health. The chain carries TRBV7-2 and TRBJ2-3; no firm D call. Here the CDR3 reads CASSLEASALTDTQYF. The DNA for the CDR3 is TGTGCCAGCAGCTTAGAGGCTAGTGCGTTAACAGATACGCAGTATTTT. Full variable domain (remainder filled in from reference TRBV7-2 and TRBJ2-3): GAGVSQSPSNKVTEKGKDVELRCDPISGHTALYWYRQSLGQGLEFLIYFQGNSAPDKSGLPSDRFSAERTGGSVSTLTIQRTQQEDSAVYLCASSLEASALTDTQYFGPGTRLTVL.